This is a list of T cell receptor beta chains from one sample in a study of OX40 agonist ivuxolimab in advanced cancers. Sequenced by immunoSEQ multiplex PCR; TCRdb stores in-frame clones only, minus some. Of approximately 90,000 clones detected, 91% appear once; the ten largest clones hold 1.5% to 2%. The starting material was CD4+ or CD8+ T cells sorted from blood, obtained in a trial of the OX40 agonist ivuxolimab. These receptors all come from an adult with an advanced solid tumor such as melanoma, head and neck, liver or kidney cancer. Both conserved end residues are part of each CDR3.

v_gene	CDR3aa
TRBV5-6	CASSLARGEAFF
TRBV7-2	CASSLDTGYSNEQFF
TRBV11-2	CASNLGDPIRGDTQYF
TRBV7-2	CASSQEAGISNQPQHF
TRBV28	CASSALAGYNEQFF
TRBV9	CASSDGQGQTQYF
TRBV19	CATYPQGPPRGYNEQFF
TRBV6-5	CASSYPRQGRGETQYF
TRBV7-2	CASSLVDGGNQPQHF
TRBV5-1	CASSPQAGVNTEAFF
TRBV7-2	CASSSRGSSNQPQHF
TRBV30	CAWSVTAYGYTF
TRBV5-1	CASSLGQFFTEAFF
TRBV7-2	CASSSVGGALGYNEQFF
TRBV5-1	CASSPGQGAWDTQYF
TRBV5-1	CASSLAPERGYTF
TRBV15	CATSPRREYTEAFF
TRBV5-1	CASSNPGQGAETQYF
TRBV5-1	CASSAGLADYNEQFF
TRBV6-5	CASSYGRGGSQPQHF
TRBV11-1	CASSPRQSGEETQYF
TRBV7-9	CASSLELATETQYF
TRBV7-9	CASSPQSYEQFF
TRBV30	CAWSLYQGGSPLHF
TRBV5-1	CASGPILAGGPHEQYF
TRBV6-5	CASSSRFWGVYQPQHF
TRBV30	CAWNFKRAGAATGVSYEQYF
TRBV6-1	CASRETASSYEQYF
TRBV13	CASSLETSGNNEQFF
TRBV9	CASSVAPTLRVANEQFF
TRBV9	CASSVGRGATNEKLFF
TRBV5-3	CARSQGQIHMNTEAFF
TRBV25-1	CASSEVRGAETQYF
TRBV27	CASSSRQGGYYEQYF
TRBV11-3	CASSSGTERTGELFF